These 6 T cell receptor beta chains were sequenced from one sample in a study of cytomegalovirus exposure and HLA in healthy donors (TCRdb year 2017). Library creation used the immunoSEQ multiplex PCR assay. A mixture of 60 forward primers for TCR Vbeta segments and 13 reverse primers for TCR Jbeta segments was used in the multiplex PCR. In its TCRdb copy, this immuneACCESS table keeps in-frame sequences only and misses some clones. Where compared with another copy, unresolved V genes explain less than half of these, and the others have no known cause. The sample table holds more than 45,000 clones, of which around three quarters were seen once. Around 19% of the sample belongs to the ten largest clones. Sequenced input: PBMCs. Receptors originate from a woman aged 60-75 years in good health and CMV-seropositive.

This clone was recorded once. The chain employs TRBV21-1 and TRBJ1-1; the listed D gene, TRBD1, was not tested against the DNA. TRBV21-1 is recorded as a pseudogene. The CDR3 runs 18 residues. CDR3 loop: CASTQPGQGATLYTEAFF. The CDR3 DNA is TGTGCCAGCACCCAACCAGGACAGGGGGCCACGTTGTACACTGAAGCTTTCTTT.

The CDR3 here is CASSAQGGRVTDTQYF. Written as DNA, the CDR3 is TGTGCCAGCAGCGCACAGGGGGGAAGGGTCACAGATACGCAGTATTTT. This chain uses TRBV5-8 with TRBJ2-3; 8 bases are shared with TRBD1. The V and J ends lost 4 bases and 2 bases, in that order; junction bases with no gene match: 9. CDR1 and CDR2 from the germline V gene are SGHTS and YDEGEE. This CDR3 spans 16 amino acids. Combining the CDR3 with reference TRBV5-8 and TRBJ2-3 gives the whole variable domain EAGVTQSPTHLIKTRGQQATLRCSPISGHTSVYWYQQALGLGLQFLLWYDEGEERNRGNFPPRFSGRQFPNYSSELNVNALELEDSALYLCASSAQGGRVTDTQYFGPGTRLTVL.

This sequence joins TRBV6-1 and TRBJ1-1; 9 positions agree with TRBD1. Germline CDR1 MNHNS, CDR2 SASEGT. CDR3 length: 14 amino acids. The V segment lost 0 bases and the J segment 7 bases; nucleotides outside the gene matches: 3. This CDR3 is CASSEAEDRGEAFF. The CDR3 DNA reads TGTGCCAGCAGTGAAGCTGAGGACAGGGGTGAAGCTTTCTTT.

V usage is TRBV7-2 and J usage is TRBJ2-7, with D maybe TRBD1 (6 bases). V gave up 6 bases and J gave up 1 base, with 19 bases separating them. The germline gives CDR1 SGHTA, CDR2 FQGNSA. This CDR3 spans 16 amino acids. CDR3 sequence (DNA): TGTGCCAGCAGTCCCCGGACAGCACTACTGTCCTACGAGCAGTACTTC. Protein sequence: CASSPRTALLSYEQYF. The full variable domain, its missing parts supplied by reference TRBV7-2 and TRBJ2-7, is GAGVSQSPSNKVTEKGKDVELRCDPISGHTALYWYRQSLGQGLEFLIYFQGNSAPDKSGLPSDRFSAERTGGSVSTLTIQRTQQEDSAVYLCASSPRTALLSYEQYFGPGTRLTVT.

Worth noting for this clone: This sample also contains other DNA sequences that code for the same CDR3. The chain employs TRBV9 and TRBJ2-3; D not resolved. The germline V gene encodes CDR1 SGDLS and CDR2 YYNGEE. V dropped 0 bases and J dropped 5 bases, with 7 bases sitting between them. This CDR3 spans 13 amino acids. The CDR3 nucleotides are TGTGCCAGCAGCGTAGGACCGGGAGATACGCAGTATTTT. Its protein is CASSVGPGDTQYF.

This clone has just a few counts. The chain links TRBV10-3 to TRBJ2-6; 8 bases map to TRBD1. V shed 3 bases, J shed 0 bases, and the junction held 10 bases outside the gene matches. Per the germline V gene, CDR1 is ENHRY and CDR2 is SYGVKD. The CDR3 is 19 residues long. The CDR3 sequence: CAISDVVRTGYSGANVLTF. In DNA, the CDR3 is TGTGCCATCAGTGACGTTGTGAGGACAGGGTACTCTGGGGCCAACGTCCTGACTTTC.